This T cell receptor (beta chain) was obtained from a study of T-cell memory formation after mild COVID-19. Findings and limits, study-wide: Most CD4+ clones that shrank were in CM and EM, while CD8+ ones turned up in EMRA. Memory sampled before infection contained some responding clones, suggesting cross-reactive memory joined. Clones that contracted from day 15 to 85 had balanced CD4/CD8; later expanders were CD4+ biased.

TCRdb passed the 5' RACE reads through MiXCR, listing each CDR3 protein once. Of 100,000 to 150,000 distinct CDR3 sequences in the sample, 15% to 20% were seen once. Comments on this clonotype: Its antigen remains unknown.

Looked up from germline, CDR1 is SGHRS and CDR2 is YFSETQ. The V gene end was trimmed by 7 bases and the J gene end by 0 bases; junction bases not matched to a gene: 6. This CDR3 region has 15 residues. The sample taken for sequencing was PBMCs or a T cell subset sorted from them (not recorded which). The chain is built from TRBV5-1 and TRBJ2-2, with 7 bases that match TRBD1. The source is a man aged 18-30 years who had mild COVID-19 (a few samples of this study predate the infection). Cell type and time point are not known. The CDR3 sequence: CASQTGDPNTGELFF. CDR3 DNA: TGCGCCAGCCAAACAGGGGACCCGAACACCGGGGAGCTGTTTTTT.